This T cell receptor (beta chain) was sequenced for a study of T cell responses to AZD1222 COVID-19 vaccine. General study points: Only after the peak T cell response were repertoires sampled.

V was trimmed by 2 bases and J by 6 bases, leaving 14 bases between them. CDR3 length equals 14 residues. CDR1 is MNHEY and CDR2 is SVGAGI in the germline V gene. Pooled samples include second doses given at about 4 or 12 weeks. As to this clone: Its cognate antigen is unknown.

Clones were read by immunoSEQ multiplex PCR, and TCRdb kept only the in-frame ones, dropping some. The sample shows fewer than 200,000 clones, 80% to 90% of them seen only once. The gene calls are TRBV6-5 and TRBJ2-7; D is possibly TRBD2 (5 bases). The source is an adult who received the AZD1222 COVID-19 vaccine. Material: peripheral blood, obtained 28 days after the second AZD1222 dose. CDR3 amino acids: CASSYGDVSGEQYF. Written as DNA, the CDR3 is TGTGCCAGCAGTTACGGCGACGTCAGCGGCGAGCAGTACTTC.